This is a list of T cell receptor beta chains from one sample in a study of blood T cell repertoires in COVID-19. The method was immunoSEQ multiplex PCR; TCRdb's version includes in-frame clones alone and lacks a portion of them. Among 70,000 to 90,000 clones listed, more than 75% were seen once. The specimen was peripheral blood. These TCRs come from a woman older than 75 with acute or convalescent COVID-19. Each CDR3 is given with its conserved first and last residue. Fields, in order: clone size, J gene, D gene, V gene, CDR3 DNA, CDR3 protein. D genes are given only for firm matches. For some rows the clone size is stated as once, few or many, or as a class when expanded; others skip it.

abundance: medium-sized
j_gene: TRBJ1-5
d_gene: NA
v_gene: TRBV4-1
CDR3nt: TGCGCCAGCAGCCAAGATTGGCCGATCAATCAGCCCCAGCATTTT
CDR3aa: CASSQDWPINQPQHF

abundance: NA
j_gene: TRBJ1-2
d_gene: NA
v_gene: TRBV3-1/TRBV3-2
CDR3nt: TGTGCCAGCAGCCAAGAATTCGGGGACAAGTGGGACTATGGCTACACCTTC
CDR3aa: CASSQEFGDKWDYGYTF

abundance: once
j_gene: TRBJ1-1
d_gene: NA
v_gene: TRBV28
CDR3nt: TGTGCCAGCAGTTTATGGATGGGCCGATTATTGAACACTGAAGCTTTCTTT
CDR3aa: CASSLWMGRLLNTEAFF

abundance: few
j_gene: TRBJ2-7
d_gene: TRBD1
v_gene: TRBV28
CDR3nt: TGTGCCCTAGGGGGGGACAGGGGACCCTACGAGCAGTACTTC
CDR3aa: CALGGDRGPYEQYF

abundance: NA
j_gene: TRBJ1-2
d_gene: NA
v_gene: TRBV5-1
CDR3nt: TGCGCCAGCAGCGCTAGCCTTGGACGGACTAACTATGGCTACACCTTC
CDR3aa: CASSASLGRTNYGYTF

abundance: NA
j_gene: TRBJ1-1
d_gene: NA
v_gene: TRBV4-1
CDR3nt: TGCGCCAGCAGCCTAACAACAGGAGTTAACACTGAAGCTTTCTTT
CDR3aa: CASSLTTGVNTEAFF

abundance: NA
j_gene: TRBJ2-7
d_gene: TRBD1
v_gene: TRBV3-1/TRBV3-2
CDR3nt: TGTGCCAGCAGCCAACCCTTACAGGGGGCGTACGAGCAGTACTTC
CDR3aa: CASSQPLQGAYEQYF

abundance: NA
j_gene: TRBJ2-7
d_gene: TRBD2
v_gene: TRBV29-1
CDR3nt: TGCAGCGGGTTACTCCGGGGGGACTCCTACGAGCAGTACTTC
CDR3aa: CSGLLRGDSYEQYF

abundance: NA
j_gene: TRBJ1-4
d_gene: NA
v_gene: TRBV6-5
CDR3nt: TGTGCCACCTCCGGGGGAAAACTGTTTTTT
CDR3aa: CATSGGKLFF

abundance: once
j_gene: TRBJ1-5
d_gene: TRBD1
v_gene: TRBV5-5
CDR3nt: TGTGCCAGCAGCCCTGGGACAGTTAGCAATCAGCCCCAGCATTTT
CDR3aa: CASSPGTVSNQPQHF

abundance: NA
j_gene: TRBJ2-7
d_gene: TRBD1
v_gene: TRBV20-1
CDR3nt: TGCAGTGCGGGGAATCAGGGGGCCCTTCCCTTC
CDR3aa: CSAGNQGALPF

abundance: NA
j_gene: TRBJ1-5
d_gene: NA
v_gene: TRBV5-1
CDR3nt: TGCGCCAGCAGACAGGACGTAAGCGCGCAGCCCCAGCATTTT
CDR3aa: CASRQDVSAQPQHF

abundance: NA
j_gene: TRBJ1-4
d_gene: NA
v_gene: TRBV5-1
CDR3nt: TGCGCCAGCAGCTCCGGAGGCAGGGGAGGGGAAAAACTGTTTTTT
CDR3aa: CASSSGGRGGEKLFF

abundance: NA
j_gene: TRBJ1-5
d_gene: NA
v_gene: TRBV7-6
CDR3nt: TGTGCCAGCAGCTTAGGGACAGATCAGCCCCAGCATTTT
CDR3aa: CASSLGTDQPQHF

abundance: NA
j_gene: TRBJ1-5
d_gene: TRBD1
v_gene: TRBV19
CDR3nt: TGTGCCAGTAGTATAGGGGACAGGGGACCGAATCAGCCCCAGCATTTT
CDR3aa: CASSIGDRGPNQPQHF

abundance: NA
j_gene: TRBJ2-1
d_gene: NA
v_gene: TRBV7-2
CDR3nt: TGTGCCAGCAGCCGACCCACAGGGTATGAGCAGTTCTTC
CDR3aa: CASSRPTGYEQFF

abundance: NA
j_gene: TRBJ2-4
d_gene: NA
v_gene: TRBV5-1
CDR3nt: TGCGCCAGCAGCTTACAAAATTCTATGGGAGGAAGAATTCAGTACTTC
CDR3aa: CASSLQNSMGGRIQYF

abundance: NA
j_gene: TRBJ2-2
d_gene: NA
v_gene: TRBV28
CDR3nt: TGTGCCAGCAGTACTCCGACCGGGGAGCTGTTTTTT
CDR3aa: CASSTPTGELFF

abundance: NA
j_gene: TRBJ2-1
d_gene: TRBD1
v_gene: TRBV3-1/TRBV3-2
CDR3nt: TGTGCCAGCAGCCTACAGGGGATAGCCTACAATGAGCAGTTCTTC
CDR3aa: CASSLQGIAYNEQFF

abundance: NA
j_gene: TRBJ2-5
d_gene: TRBD2
v_gene: TRBV5-1
CDR3nt: TGCGCCAGCAGCCCTATACCGGGACTAGCGGGGTTGGAGACCCAGTACTTC
CDR3aa: CASSPIPGLAGLETQYF

abundance: many
j_gene: TRBJ2-7
d_gene: TRBD1
v_gene: TRBV14
CDR3nt: TGTGCCAGCAGATCTGACGGGACAGGGCTGGGCGAGCAGTACTTC
CDR3aa: CASRSDGTGLGEQYF

abundance: NA
j_gene: TRBJ2-1
d_gene: TRBD2
v_gene: TRBV5-1
CDR3nt: TGCGCCAGCAGCTTGATAGCGGGAGGGAATGAGCAGTTCTTC
CDR3aa: CASSLIAGGNEQFF

abundance: NA
j_gene: TRBJ2-6
d_gene: NA
v_gene: TRBV2
CDR3nt: TGTGCCAGCAGATCAGGGTCTGGGGCCAACGTCCTGACTTTC
CDR3aa: CASRSGSGANVLTF

abundance: NA
j_gene: TRBJ1-5
d_gene: NA
v_gene: TRBV11-2
CDR3nt: TGTGCCAGCAGCTTAGAGTCCCCGCAGCCCCAGCATTTT
CDR3aa: CASSLESPQPQHF

abundance: once
j_gene: TRBJ2-3
d_gene: NA
v_gene: TRBV7-2
CDR3nt: TGTGCCAGCAGCCCCGACAGAAATACGCAGTATTTT
CDR3aa: CASSPDRNTQYF

abundance: NA
j_gene: TRBJ1-5
d_gene: NA
v_gene: TRBV2
CDR3nt: TGTGCCAGCAGTTACCACCCTAATAGCAATCAGCCCCAGCATTTT
CDR3aa: CASSYHPNSNQPQHF

abundance: NA
j_gene: TRBJ2-2
d_gene: TRBD1
v_gene: TRBV19
CDR3nt: TGTGCCAGTAGTTGGGGACAGGTCTCTGCCGGGGAGCTGTTTTTT
CDR3aa: CASSWGQVSAGELFF

abundance: NA
j_gene: TRBJ1-2
d_gene: TRBD1
v_gene: TRBV7-9
CDR3nt: TGTGCCAGCAGCTTAGCTGGGGGACAGGGGGTAGGCTATGGCTACACCTTC
CDR3aa: CASSLAGGQGVGYGYTF

abundance: NA
j_gene: TRBJ2-7
d_gene: TRBD2
v_gene: TRBV18
CDR3nt: TGTGCCAGCTCACCACTTCCTGGTACTATAGCGGGAATCTACGAGCAGTACTTC
CDR3aa: CASSPLPGTIAGIYEQYF

abundance: NA
j_gene: TRBJ1-3
d_gene: NA
v_gene: TRBV5-4
CDR3nt: TGTGCCAGCAGCGCTGGCAGTAGGGGCCGGACTGGAAACACCATATATTTT
CDR3aa: CASSAGSRGRTGNTIYF

abundance: NA
j_gene: TRBJ2-7
d_gene: NA
v_gene: TRBV29-1
CDR3nt: TGCAGCGCCGGCGGCCGAGACTACGAGCAGTACTTC
CDR3aa: CSAGGRDYEQYF

abundance: NA
j_gene: TRBJ2-2
d_gene: TRBD1
v_gene: TRBV27
CDR3nt: TGTGCCAGCAGGACAGGGTTGGACACCGGGGAGCTGTTTTTT
CDR3aa: CASRTGLDTGELFF

abundance: few
j_gene: TRBJ1-2
d_gene: TRBD1
v_gene: TRBV9
CDR3nt: TGTGCCAGCAGCGTAAGGACAGGGGTTGGAGGTGGCTACACCTTC
CDR3aa: CASSVRTGVGGGYTF

abundance: NA
j_gene: TRBJ2-5
d_gene: TRBD2
v_gene: TRBV4-1
CDR3nt: TGCGCCAGCAGCCAGGGGGGGGTGGAAGAGACCCAGTACTTC
CDR3aa: CASSQGGVEETQYF

abundance: few
j_gene: TRBJ1-2
d_gene: TRBD1
v_gene: TRBV2
CDR3nt: TGTGCCAGCATCCCGGGGGGGACAGGGAGGAGCGGCTACACCTTC
CDR3aa: CASIPGGTGRSGYTF

abundance: NA
j_gene: TRBJ1-1
d_gene: NA
v_gene: TRBV19
CDR3nt: TGTGCCAGTTGGGGACACGCAAACATGAACACTGAAGCTTTCTTT
CDR3aa: CASWGHANMNTEAFF

abundance: NA
j_gene: TRBJ1-3
d_gene: NA
v_gene: TRBV6-1
CDR3nt: TGTGCCAGCAGTGAAGCGGCATTTCGCGGAAACACCATATATTTT
CDR3aa: CASSEAAFRGNTIYF